This T cell receptor beta chain appears in the sequencing data of a study of T cells in Graves' hyperthyroidism and ophthalmopathy (dated by TCRdb to between 2018 and 2021). As for the study more broadly: Peripheral blood samples were taken at initial diagnosis, before any treatment was given. To identify distinguishing TCR V-J signatures, a discovery cohort of about 95 patients was used, comprising 43 with Graves' ophthalmopathy and around 60 with stable Graves' hyperthyroidism. The roughly 99 discovery patients were divided at random into training and test sets in a 7:3 ratio. Following sampling, methimazole starting at 30 mg daily was given to hyperthyroidism patients, and high-dose intravenous methylprednisolone was given to ophthalmopathy patients. Prospective prediction of ophthalmopathy was tested in an independent validation cohort consisting of fewer than 20 hyperthyroidism patients and over 15 patients who later progressed to ophthalmopathy. Thyroid tissue and blood T-cell repertoires from several Graves' hyperthyroidism patients were also compared in the study. TCR Vbeta CDR3 sequencing of 135 peripheral blood samples (approximately 44 ophthalmopathy, about 74 hyperthyroidism and some 17 progressor patients) is reported in the paper. On the study overall, not on this receptor specifically: During validation, the model predicted progression to ophthalmopathy a median of about 5.9 months ahead of onset, with around 70% sensitivity and 72.22% specificity. A model built on a 13 V-J signature distinguished ophthalmopathy from stable hyperthyroidism, reaching around 87% sensitivity and about 81% specificity in cross-validation and 80%/75% in testing. Sample size was not statistically predetermined, and investigators were not blinded to group allocation. Most expanded thyroid clonotypes (frequency above 0.001) were also detected in blood, a finding suggesting that blood repertoires may reflect thyroid immune responses.

In the ophthalmopathy patients, disease was moderately to severely active, with a Clinical Activity Score of 3 or more, a NOSPECS grade of 4 or more, and a duration of less than 3 months. Any patient with an uncontrolled infection, another autoimmune disease, pregnancy or lactation was excluded. Diagnoses were established on the basis of clinical symptoms, serum thyroxine and TRAb, thyroid ultrasound, and orbital computed tomography. PBMCs were separated from under 11 ml of fresh peripheral blood using Ficoll-Paque density gradient centrifugation. Total RNA was extracted with Trizol reagent, and quality was checked on an Agilent 2100 Bioanalyzer. The junction carries 9 bases between V and J, which are trimmed by 1 base and 2 bases respectively. The germline V gene specifies SGHDT as CDR1 and YYEEEE as CDR2. The CDR3 spans 15 residues, from the cysteine through the phenylalanine. CDR3 DNA only is kept here, 45 bases in frame from base 1.

This clonotype was seen many times. Its binding antigen is unknown. No qualities accompany the bases; no much larger clone lies one base away. TCR beta CDR3 regions were amplified from RNA transcripts. A first-round RT-PCR of the TCR CDR3 used the HTBI primer set with the Qiagen OneStep RT-PCR kit. Libraries were constructed in a second round of multiplex PCR, after which size selection and purification were performed. The libraries were sequenced on an Illumina HiSeq2000 using paired-end 100 bp reads. In the authors' own workflow: Raw data were processed with SOAPnuke, discarding reads with adapters, uncalled bases, mean Phred below 15, or no exact constant-primer or identifier match. COPE v1.2.5 was used to merge the high-quality paired reads, and each unique nucleotide sequence was defined as a clonotype. MiTCR v1.1 was used to align clonotypes to the IMGT TRBV, TRBD and TRBJ reference segments. The analysis included only V-J combinations with a frequency above 0.0001, which together covered 99% to 99.2% of the repertoires. The TCS score was defined as F50 (clonal expansion) divided by E x V (chaos), with BLOSUM62-based TCRdist calculated between CDR3 peptides within each V-J. Welch's t-statistics and random forest reduced around 550 V-J features to 10 to 15, which were used in a naive Bayes classifier (R e1071). Using fastp at Q25 and MiXCR, TCRdb reprocessed the public reads and kept productive beta chains. CDR3 protein duplicates are merged, each entry listing the most common genes and DNA. The V and J calls, along with clone size, are taken from TCRdb and not from the paper's own processing. The sample yields 300,000 to 450,000 distinct CDR3 sequences; less than 20% were counted once. Over 35% of the sample is held by the ten biggest clonotypes.

Sequencing was done on a sample of blood. Recombination linked TRBV5-6 to TRBJ2-2; the D segment is perhaps TRBD1 or TRBD2, each sharing 5 matched bases. This receptor was taken from a man in his late teens or twenties with Graves' ophthalmopathy. The CDR3 loop reads CASSLSGSNTGELFF. In nucleotides, the sequence is TGTGCCAGCAGCTTGTCAGGGAGCAACACCGGGGAGCTGTTTTTT.